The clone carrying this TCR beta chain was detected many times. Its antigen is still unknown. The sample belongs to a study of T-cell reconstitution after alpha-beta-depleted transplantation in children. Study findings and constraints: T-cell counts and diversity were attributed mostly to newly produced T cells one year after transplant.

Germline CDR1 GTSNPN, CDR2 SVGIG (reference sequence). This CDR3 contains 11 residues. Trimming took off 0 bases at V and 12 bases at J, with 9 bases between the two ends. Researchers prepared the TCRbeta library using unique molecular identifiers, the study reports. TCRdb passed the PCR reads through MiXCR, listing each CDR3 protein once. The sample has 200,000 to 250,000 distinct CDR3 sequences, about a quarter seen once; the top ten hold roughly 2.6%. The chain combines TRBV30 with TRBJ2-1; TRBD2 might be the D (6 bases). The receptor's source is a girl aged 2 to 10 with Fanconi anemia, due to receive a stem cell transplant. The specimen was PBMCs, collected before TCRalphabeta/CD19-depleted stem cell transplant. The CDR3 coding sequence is TGTGCCTGGAGTGTTGGTAGCGGGCAGTTCTTC. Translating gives CAWSVGSGQFF.